A selection of T cell receptor beta chains follows, all from one sample in a study of cytomegalovirus exposure and HLA in healthy donors. The repertoire was sequenced with immunoSEQ multiplex PCR; TCRdb's copy has only in-frame clones and lacks some. The data contain roughly 200,000 clones, roughly 70% of them singletons. The material sequenced was PBMCs. These receptors originate from a woman under 40 in good health and CMV-seronegative. The CDR3 runs from the conserved cysteine through the conserved F or W. Each record gives: J gene, D gene, V gene, clone size, CDR3 DNA, CDR3 protein. The D gene is left open where the match is weak. Size tells how often a clone was seen (once, few, many) or the class of an expanded clone, and some rows leave it out.

>TRBJ2-1|TRBD2|TRBV14|.
TGTGCCAGCAGCAATAGCGGGAGCGTAACCTACAATGAGCAGTTCTTC
CASSNSGSVTYNEQFF
>TRBJ1-1|.|TRBV12-5|.
TGTGCTAGTGGTTTGTACGCGGGGGCCACTGAAGCTTTCTTT
CASGLYAGATEAFF
>TRBJ1-6|.|TRBV7-2|once
TGTGCCAGCAGCCCGTCGGTGCGGGGCAGAGTTTCACCCCTCCACTTT
CASSPSVRGRVSPLHF
>TRBJ2-5|.|TRBV18|.
TGTGCCAGCTCATCCCGACTTTCGGAGACCCAGTACTTC
CASSSRLSETQYF
>TRBJ2-7|TRBD1|TRBV27|.
TGTGCCAGCAGTTTATCGGGACAGGTCTACGAGCAGTACTTC
CASSLSGQVYEQYF
>TRBJ2-7|TRBD2|TRBV7-2|.
TGTGCCAGCAGCTTAGTGGCTAGCGGGGAAACCTACGAGCAGTACTTC
CASSLVASGETYEQYF
>TRBJ1-1|TRBD1|TRBV19|.
TGTGCCAGTAGTAAGGACAGGAGCTACACTGAAGCTTTCTTT
CASSKDRSYTEAFF
>TRBJ2-5|.|TRBV29-1|.
TGCAGCGTTGAAGTCCCGGTCTCATGGGAGACCCAGTACTTC
CSVEVPVSWETQYF
>TRBJ1-1|.|TRBV19|.
TGTGCCAGTAGTGGGAGATCGACGGGGGGGCATGAAGCTTTCTTT
CASSGRSTGGHEAFF
>TRBJ2-3|.|TRBV7-3|.
TGTGCCAGCAGCTTAATGGCGGCTTCTAGCACAGATACGCAGTATTTT
CASSLMAASSTDTQYF
>TRBJ2-7|TRBD1|TRBV5-8|few
TGTGCCAGCAGCTTCGGGACAGGGACCTACGAGCAGTACTTC
CASSFGTGTYEQYF
>TRBJ1-6|.|TRBV2|few
TGTGCCAGCAGTACCGACAGGATCTATAATTCACCCCTCCACTTT
CASSTDRIYNSPLHF
>TRBJ2-7|TRBD1|TRBV7-6|few
TGTGCCAGCAGCCCAAAACCGGGACAGACCTACGAGCAGTACTTC
CASSPKPGQTYEQYF
>TRBJ1-1|.|TRBV2|.
TGTGCCAGCAGTGAAGAGGGGGGGTACACTGAAGCTTTCTTT
CASSEEGGYTEAFF
>TRBJ1-4|.|TRBV21-1|few
TGTGCCAGCAGCTCCATGACCGTGGGGGCCGCTAATGAAAAACTGTTTTTT
CASSSMTVGAANEKLFF
>TRBJ2-7|TRBD2|TRBV4-1|.
TGCGCCAGCAGCCAACAAGGACTAGCGGGGGCGCCAGGCGACGAGCAGTACTTC
CASSQQGLAGAPGDEQYF
>TRBJ2-6|TRBD1|TRBV4-3|.
TGCGCCAGCAGCCAAGCAGGGGGCTCTGGGGCCAACGTCCTGACTTTC
CASSQAGGSGANVLTF
>TRBJ2-1|TRBD2|TRBV18|.
TGTGCCAGCTCACCCCCCAGGACTAGCGACTACAATGAGCAGTTCTTC
CASSPPRTSDYNEQFF
>TRBJ1-1|.|TRBV13|.
TGTGCCAGCAGCTTACGTCGGACTGAAGCTTTCTTT
CASSLRRTEAFF
>TRBJ2-2|TRBD1|TRBV10-1|.
TGCGCCAGCAGTGGACAGGGGCGACCGAACACCGGGGAGCTGTTTTTT
CASSGQGRPNTGELFF
>TRBJ2-5|TRBD1|TRBV30|few
TGTGCCTGGAGTGTAGGTGGACAGGGTTTCGCCAAAGAGACCCAGTACTTC
CAWSVGGQGFAKETQYF
>TRBJ2-5|TRBD2|TRBV4-3|few
TGCGCCAGCAGCCAAGCCCTAGCGGGAGGATCAGAGACCCAGTACTTC
CASSQALAGGSETQYF
>TRBJ2-1|.|TRBV19|.
TGTGCCAGTAGTATTGGAGCGACCATGTACAATGAGCAGTTCTTC
CASSIGATMYNEQFF
>TRBJ1-5|.|TRBV27|few
TGTGCCAGCAGTTTACAGGGCAGCAATCAGCCCCAGCATTTT
CASSLQGSNQPQHF
>TRBJ2-7|.|TRBV9|.
TGTGCCAGCAGCGGTGACAGCTACGAGCAGTACTTC
CASSGDSYEQYF
>TRBJ2-1|.|TRBV5-4|.
TGTGCCAGCAGCCTTCGGACGGGGAAGATCAGTGAGCAGTTCTTC
CASSLRTGKISEQFF
>TRBJ1-5|.|TRBV6-1|.
TGTGCCAGCAGGGGGGGAGGGAGCCATCAGCCCCAGCACTTT
CASRGGGSHQPQHF
>TRBJ2-1|TRBD1|TRBV2|.
TGTGCCAGCAGACAGACCGGGACAGGGGGCAGGAATGAGCAGTTCTTC
CASRQTGTGGRNEQFF
>TRBJ2-5|.|TRBV19|.
TGTGCCAGTAGTCCCCGAGGGCAGAAAGAGACCCAGTACTTC
CASSPRGQKETQYF
>TRBJ2-7|.|TRBV5-6|once
TGTGCCAGCAGCTTGAGAGGGTCGGGCTACGAGCAGTACTTC
CASSLRGSGYEQYF
>TRBJ1-5|.|TRBV5-8|few
TGTGCCAGCAGCCAGGACAGTAATCAGCCCCAGCATTTT
CASSQDSNQPQHF
>TRBJ2-1|.|TRBV5-5|.
TGTGCCAGCAGCTTGGCCGGGGGGCCGACCCTTCGGCAGTTCTTC
CASSLAGGPTLRQFF
>TRBJ2-7|TRBD1|TRBV11-2|.
TGTGCCAGCAGCCCTATCGGGAGACAGGGGACCTACGAGCAGTACTTC
CASSPIGRQGTYEQYF
>TRBJ2-7|.|TRBV27|.
TGTGCCAGCAGTTCCACGACAGGTCCTGTAGAGCAGTACTTC
CASSSTTGPVEQYF
>TRBJ1-1|.|TRBV19|.
TGTGCCAGTAGTATAGTAACGAGCACTGAAGCTTTCTTT
CASSIVTSTEAFF
>TRBJ2-1|TRBD2|TRBV4-1|.
TGCGCCAGCAGCCCAACTGCCGCGGGAGCCTCGGAGCAGTTCTTC
CASSPTAAGASEQFF
>TRBJ1-1|.|TRBV7-9|.
TGTGCCAGCAGCTTATGGGGGGAAGGCACTGAAGCTTTCTTT
CASSLWGEGTEAFF
>TRBJ1-3|TRBD1|TRBV9|.
TGTGCCAGCAGCGACGGGACAGGCTCTGGAAACACCATATATTTT
CASSDGTGSGNTIYF
>TRBJ2-1|.|TRBV5-1|.
TGCGCCAGCAGCTTGGGAGGGAATGAGCAGTTCTTC
CASSLGGNEQFF
>TRBJ2-7|TRBD2|TRBV6-1|.
TGTGCCAGCAGTCTCTCGGGACTAGCGCACGAGCAGTACTTC
CASSLSGLAHEQYF
>TRBJ2-1|.|TRBV6-5|.
TGTGCCAGCAGTTACTCGGCCAGGGTCGATGAGCAGTTCTTC
CASSYSARVDEQFF
>TRBJ1-5|TRBD1|TRBV5-6|.
TGTGCCAGCAGCGCAGAACCGGGACAGGGGTTTCCCCAGCATTTT
CASSAEPGQGFPQHF
>TRBJ1-3|.|TRBV13|.
TGTGCCAGCAGGGCAGGGGCGGAAGGAAACACCATATATTTT
CASRAGAEGNTIYF
>TRBJ2-1|TRBD2|TRBV6-1|.
TGTGCCAGCAGCGAAGGGACTAGCATCCACAATGAGCAGTTCTTC
CASSEGTSIHNEQFF
>TRBJ1-1|TRBD1|TRBV5-1|few
TGCGCCAGCAGCCCTGGACAGGGGGCGTGGGGTGAAGCTTTCTTT
CASSPGQGAWGEAFF
>TRBJ2-2|.|TRBV11-1|few
TGTGCCAGCAGCTCCGGTAGGCTAGCTCGTGGCTCTCGGACCGGGGAGCTGTTTTTT
CASSSGRLARGSRTGELFF
>TRBJ1-1|.|TRBV27|.
TGTGCCAGCAGTTTATTTCAGGGTTGGGGCACTGAAGCTTTCTTT
CASSLFQGWGTEAFF
>TRBJ2-1|TRBD1|TRBV4-1|.
TGCGCCAGCAGCCAAGCCCCGGGACAGATTCAAGGTAGAGAGCAGTTCTTC
CASSQAPGQIQGREQFF
>TRBJ2-1|.|TRBV6-1|.
TGTGCCAGCAGTGAGGATAGGCACGCTGGGACAATGAGGCAGTTCTTC
CASSEDRHAGTMRQFF
>TRBJ2-5|.|TRBV2|few
TGTGCCAGCACCGGGGTAGGGTTCCGTGAGACCCAGTACTTC
CASTGVGFRETQYF
>TRBJ1-4|.|TRBV5-1|.
TGCGCCAGCAGCTTTGAACTGTCGCGAACTAATGAAAAACTGTTTTTT
CASSFELSRTNEKLFF
>TRBJ2-7|.|TRBV6-6|.
TGTGCCAGCAGTTACTCGTGGAGATACGAGCAGTACTTC
CASSYSWRYEQYF
>TRBJ2-3|.|TRBV30|few
TGTGCCTGGAGCAGAGGAGTGGAAGATACGCAGTATTTT
CAWSRGVEDTQYF
>TRBJ1-3|TRBD1|TRBV5-1|few
TGCGCCAGCAGCTTGGACGGACAGGGGGCTGGAAACACCATATATTTT
CASSLDGQGAGNTIYF
>TRBJ2-2|TRBD2|TRBV7-9|.
TGTGCCAGCGTTCCCCCGTCGACTAGCGGGGTAACGAACACCGGGGAGCTGTTTTTT
CASVPPSTSGVTNTGELFF
>TRBJ2-6|.|TRBV7-9|.
TGTGCCACCCTCTCTGGGGCCAACGTCCTGACTTTC
CATLSGANVLTF